Listed below are T cell receptor beta chains from one sample, sequenced in a study of CD8+ T cells in alopecia areata. The table came from immunoSEQ multiplex PCR; TCRdb's copy has only in-frame clones and leaves some out. The sample contains 110,000 to 150,000 clones, around 49% of which appear only once. Sequencing was performed on CD4+ T cells sorted from blood, taken at week 0. These receptors originate from a human donor with alopecia areata. The CDR3 runs from the conserved cysteine through the conserved F or W. The D gene is left open where the match is weak. Expanded clones get a size class; other rows say once, few or many, or leave the size out.

V gene	J gene	D gene	clone size	CDR3 DNA	CDR3 protein
TRBV7-7	TRBJ2-5	.	.	TGTGCCAGCAGCTTAGGCGTTCAGGGCCGGGGGACCCAGTACTTC	CASSLGVQGRGTQYF
TRBV4-1	TRBJ2-4	TRBD1	.	TGCGCCAGCAGCCAAGTTATTCCGGACAGGGGGTTATCAGCCAAAAACATTCAGTACTTC	CASSQVIPDRGLSAKNIQYF
TRBV30	TRBJ1-3	.	.	TGTGCCTGGAAAGGGGCTGATCGAAACACCATATATTTT	CAWKGADRNTIYF
TRBV29-1	TRBJ2-2	.	.	TGCAGCGTTGACGACAGAGAAGCCGGGGAGCTGTTTTTT	CSVDDREAGELFF
TRBV29-1	TRBJ2-5	TRBD1	.	TGCAGCGTTGTCCGCGGGACAGGGCTTCGCTACCAAGAGACCCAGTACTTC	CSVVRGTGLRYQETQYF
TRBV27	TRBJ2-5	TRBD1	few	TGTGCCAGCAGACGACAGGGGACAGAGACCCAGTACTTC	CASRRQGTETQYF
TRBV6-4	TRBJ2-3	.	.	TGTGCCAGCAGTGACTCGACAGATACGCAGTATTTT	CASSDSTDTQYF
TRBV2	TRBJ2-7	.	.	TGTGCCAGCAGGGAGGCCTACGAGCAGTACTTC	CASREAYEQYF
TRBV30	TRBJ1-1	.	.	TGTGCCTGGAGGGCCCTTGGCGGTGAAGCTTTCTTT	CAWRALGGEAFF
TRBV7-2	TRBJ1-5	TRBD1	many	TGTGCCAGCAGCTTAGCGCCCCCTCGACAGGGCTATCAGCCCCAGCATTTT	CASSLAPPRQGYQPQHF
TRBV29-1	TRBJ2-3	.	.	TGCAGCGTTAGGACAGTAACTAGCACAGATACGCAGTATTTT	CSVRTVTSTDTQYF
TRBV30	TRBJ2-1	.	.	TGTGCCTGGAGTCCTGTTGGGGAAGAGCAGTTCTTC	CAWSPVGEEQFF
TRBV4-1	TRBJ2-7	.	.	TGCGCCAGCAGCCAAGGCAGGGGAAGCTTCTACGAGCAGTACTTC	CASSQGRGSFYEQYF
TRBV5-8	TRBJ2-3	.	.	TGTGCCAGCAGCTTATCGGTCGGGAGTGCCGCAGATACGCAGTATTTT	CASSLSVGSAADTQYF
TRBV30	TRBJ2-1	TRBD2	.	TGTGCCTGGAGTGTACTAGCGGGATACAATGAGCAGTTCTTC	CAWSVLAGYNEQFF
TRBV29-1	TRBJ2-1	.	few	TGCAGCGTTCGCCCTGGGCCCAATGAGCAGTTCTTC	CSVRPGPNEQFF
TRBV12-5	TRBJ2-1	.	.	TGTGCTAGTGTGCTAGGAGGGACCTACAATGAGCAGTTCTTC	CASVLGGTYNEQFF
TRBV2	TRBJ2-7	.	few	TGTGCCAGCCGAAGGACCACAGGGGAGCAGTACTTC	CASRRTTGEQYF
TRBV28	TRBJ2-5	TRBD2	.	TGTGCCAGCAGTTTAAGCGGGGGGCAGGAGACCCAGTACTTC	CASSLSGGQETQYF
TRBV19	TRBJ1-1	TRBD1	.	TGTGCCAGTACCGTCTTGGACAGGGTGAACACTGAAGCTTTCTTT	CASTVLDRVNTEAFF
TRBV7-9	TRBJ2-3	TRBD1	.	TGTGCCAGCAGCCGGGACAGGGTTATCGCAGATACGCAGTATTTT	CASSRDRVIADTQYF
TRBV5-1	TRBJ1-1	.	once	TGCGCCAGCAGCTTTGGCAGAATCATGAACACTGAAGCTTTCTTT	CASSFGRIMNTEAFF
TRBV27	TRBJ2-4	.	.	TGTGCCAGCAGTTTAACACAGGCCGGGGTTCAGTACTTC	CASSLTQAGVQYF
TRBV30	TRBJ1-2	TRBD1	.	TGTGCCTGGAGTACAGGGGCTAACTATGGCTACACCTTC	CAWSTGANYGYTF
TRBV6-6	TRBJ2-2	.	.	TGTGCCAGCAGTTACTCCGAGATCACCGGGGAGCTGTTTTTT	CASSYSEITGELFF
TRBV7-2	TRBJ2-1	.	few	TGTGCCAGCAGCTCGGGCCGCCTAGCGACGAACAATGAGCAGTTCTTC	CASSSGRLATNNEQFF
TRBV7-2	TRBJ1-5	.	.	TGTGCCAGCAGCTCAGGACAGCTCAATCAGCCCCAGCATTTT	CASSSGQLNQPQHF
TRBV6-6	TRBJ2-4	TRBD2	few	TGTGCCAGCTCCCCTAGCGGGATAGTTCAGTACTTC	CASSPSGIVQYF
TRBV6-5	TRBJ2-5	.	.	TGTGCCAGCAGCCGGACCCAAGAGACCCAGTACTTC	CASSRTQETQYF
TRBV29-1	TRBJ2-7	.	.	TGCAGCTCCTCAGGGGGCCCAGCGGGAAGCTCCTACGAGCAGTACTTC	CSSSGGPAGSSYEQYF
TRBV7-8	TRBJ2-1	.	.	TGTGCCAGCAGCTTAGGAGGGGCGGCTAGCTCCTACAATGAGCAGTTCTTC	CASSLGGAASSYNEQFF
TRBV30	TRBJ2-5	.	few	TGTGCCTACAACAGGAATGGACAAGAGACCCAGTACTTC	CAYNRNGQETQYF
TRBV4-1	TRBJ2-1	TRBD1	.	TGCGCCAGCGACCCAAGAGGGACACGGGACAGGGGAATTGGTGAGCAGTTCTTC	CASDPRGTRDRGIGEQFF
TRBV27	TRBJ1-5	TRBD1	few	TGTGCCAGCAGGAATAGAGGACAGGGGGTCGGAGCCCAGCATTTT	CASRNRGQGVGAQHF
TRBV19	TRBJ1-5	.	few	TGTGCCAGTAACAAGGCCCCTCGGAGGAATCAGCCCCAGCATTTT	CASNKAPRRNQPQHF
TRBV10-3	TRBJ2-5	.	.	TGTGCCATCAGTGAGGGACAGTACCCTCAAGAGACCCAGTACTTC	CAISEGQYPQETQYF
TRBV7-9	TRBJ2-2	.	few	TGTGCCAGCAGCCAGACTTCCACCGGGGAGCTGTTTTTT	CASSQTSTGELFF
TRBV6-5	TRBJ1-3	.	.	TGTGCCAGCAGCCGCGATGGAAACACCATATATTTT	CASSRDGNTIYF
TRBV4-3	TRBJ2-5	.	.	TGCGCCAGCAGCCAAGATTTGGCGGGTCGGGGACAAGAGACCCAGTACTTC	CASSQDLAGRGQETQYF
TRBV30	TRBJ1-3	.	once	TGTGCCTGGAGGACAGGATCCTCTGGAAACACCATATATTTT	CAWRTGSSGNTIYF
TRBV30	TRBJ2-1	TRBD2	once	TGTGCCTGTTCCCGGGGGGGCCAAGAGCAGTTCTTC	CACSRGGQEQFF
TRBV6-6	TRBJ2-1	TRBD2	few	TGTGCCAGCAGATGGACTAGTGGGGACAATGAGCAGTTCTTC	CASRWTSGDNEQFF
TRBV30	TRBJ2-1	.	.	TGTGCCTGGAGCCCCTACAATGAGCAGTTCTTC	CAWSPYNEQFF
TRBV29-1	TRBJ1-1	TRBD1	.	TGCAGCGCCTGGGACAGGAAAAACACTGAAGCTTTCTTT	CSAWDRKNTEAFF
TRBV5-1	TRBJ2-5	.	.	TGCGCCAGCAGCTTGGGCTGGCAAGAGACCCAGTACTTC	CASSLGWQETQYF
TRBV30	TRBJ1-1	.	.	TGTGCCTTGGAGGGGTCCGGCACTGAAGCTTTCTTT	CALEGSGTEAFF
TRBV6-5	TRBJ1-2	.	.	TGTGCCAGCAGTCGGCAGGGGAGTTATGGCTACACCTTC	CASSRQGSYGYTF
TRBV27	TRBJ1-2	TRBD1	.	TGTGCCAGCAGACGACAGGGGTCGGGGTATGGCTACACCTTC	CASRRQGSGYGYTF
TRBV7-2	TRBJ2-1	.	.	TGTGCCAGCACCCGTGCTAATGAGCAGTTCTTC	CASTRANEQFF